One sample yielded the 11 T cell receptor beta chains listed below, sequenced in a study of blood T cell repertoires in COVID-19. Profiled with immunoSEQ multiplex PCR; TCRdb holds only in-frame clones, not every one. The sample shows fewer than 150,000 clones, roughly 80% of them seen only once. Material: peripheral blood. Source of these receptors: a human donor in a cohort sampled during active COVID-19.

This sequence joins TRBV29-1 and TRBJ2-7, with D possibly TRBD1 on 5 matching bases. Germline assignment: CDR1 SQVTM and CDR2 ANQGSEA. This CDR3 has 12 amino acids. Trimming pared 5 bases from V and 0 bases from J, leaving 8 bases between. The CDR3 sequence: CSVRTNSYEQYF. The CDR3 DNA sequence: TGCAGCGTTAGGACAAACTCCTACGAGCAGTACTTC.

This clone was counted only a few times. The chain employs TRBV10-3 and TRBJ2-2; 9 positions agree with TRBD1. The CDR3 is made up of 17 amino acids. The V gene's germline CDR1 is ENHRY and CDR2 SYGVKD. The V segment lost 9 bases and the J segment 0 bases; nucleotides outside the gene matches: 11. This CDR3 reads CAITPGQGGPNTGELFF. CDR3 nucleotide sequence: TGTGCCATTACTCCGGGACAGGGAGGTCCGAACACCGGGGAGCTGTTTTTT.

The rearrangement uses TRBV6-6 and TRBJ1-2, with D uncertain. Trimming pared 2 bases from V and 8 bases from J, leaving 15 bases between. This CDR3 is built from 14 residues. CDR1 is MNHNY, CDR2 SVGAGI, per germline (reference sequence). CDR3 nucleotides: TGTGCCAGCAGTTACGGGGAGGGCGGTTTGGGCTACACCTTC. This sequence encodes CASSYGEGGLGYTF.

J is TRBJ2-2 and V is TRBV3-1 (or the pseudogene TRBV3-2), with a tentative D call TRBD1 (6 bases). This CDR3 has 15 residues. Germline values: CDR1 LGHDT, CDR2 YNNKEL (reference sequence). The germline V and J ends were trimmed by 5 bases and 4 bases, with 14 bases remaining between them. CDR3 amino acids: CASSSAGRGTGELFF. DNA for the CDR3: TGTGCCAGCAGCTCCGCTGGCAGGGGCACCGGGGAGCTGTTTTTT.

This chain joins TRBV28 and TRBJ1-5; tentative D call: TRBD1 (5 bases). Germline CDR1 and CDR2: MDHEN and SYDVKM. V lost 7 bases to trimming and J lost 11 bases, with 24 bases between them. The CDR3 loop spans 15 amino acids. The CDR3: CASTPTGTSRSAQHF. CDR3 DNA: TGTGCCAGCACCCCAACCGGGACTTCACGATCAGCCCAGCATTTT.

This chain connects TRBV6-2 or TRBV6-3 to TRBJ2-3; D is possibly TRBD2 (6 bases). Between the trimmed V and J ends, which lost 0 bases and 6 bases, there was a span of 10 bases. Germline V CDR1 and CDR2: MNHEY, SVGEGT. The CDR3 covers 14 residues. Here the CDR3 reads CASSYSKGTDTQYF. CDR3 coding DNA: TGTGCCAGCAGTTACTCGAAGGGGACTGATACGCAGTATTTT.

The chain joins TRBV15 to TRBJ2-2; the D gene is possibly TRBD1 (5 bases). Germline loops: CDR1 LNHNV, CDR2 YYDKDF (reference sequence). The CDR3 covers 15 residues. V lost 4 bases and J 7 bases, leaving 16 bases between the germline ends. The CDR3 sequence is CATSIVRVFGGELFF. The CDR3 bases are TGTGCCACCAGCATAGTCAGGGTCTTCGGCGGGGAGCTGTTTTTT.

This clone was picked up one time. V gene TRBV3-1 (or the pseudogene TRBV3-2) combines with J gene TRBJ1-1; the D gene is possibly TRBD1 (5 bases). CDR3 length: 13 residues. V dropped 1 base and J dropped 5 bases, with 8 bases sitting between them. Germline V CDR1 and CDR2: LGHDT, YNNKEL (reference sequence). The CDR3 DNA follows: TGTGCCAGCAGCCAAGTTGGGGCGACTGAAGCTTTCTTT. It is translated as CASSQVGATEAFF.

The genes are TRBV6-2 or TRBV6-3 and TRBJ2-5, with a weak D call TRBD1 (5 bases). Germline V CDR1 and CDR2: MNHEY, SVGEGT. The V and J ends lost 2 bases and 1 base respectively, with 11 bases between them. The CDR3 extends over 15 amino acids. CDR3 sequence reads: CASSYGAAPQETQYF. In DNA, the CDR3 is TGTGCCAGCAGTTACGGGGCGGCTCCCCAAGAGACCCAGTACTTC.

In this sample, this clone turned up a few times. This CDR3 is CASSQDMSNSNQPQHF. CDR3 sequence (DNA): TGCGCCAGCAGCCAAGATATGAGTAATAGCAATCAGCCCCAGCATTTT. The chain employs TRBV4-1 and TRBJ1-5, with D unclear. The CDR3 runs 16 residues. Trimming cost V 0 bases and J 0 bases, with 9 bases left between them. Germline values: CDR1 MGHRA, CDR2 YSYEKL.

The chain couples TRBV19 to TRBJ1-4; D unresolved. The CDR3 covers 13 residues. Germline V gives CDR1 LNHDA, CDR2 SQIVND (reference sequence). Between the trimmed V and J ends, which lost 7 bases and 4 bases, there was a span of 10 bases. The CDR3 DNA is TGTGCCAGTACAGTCGCCATTAATGAAAAACTGTTTTTT. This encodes CASTVAINEKLFF.